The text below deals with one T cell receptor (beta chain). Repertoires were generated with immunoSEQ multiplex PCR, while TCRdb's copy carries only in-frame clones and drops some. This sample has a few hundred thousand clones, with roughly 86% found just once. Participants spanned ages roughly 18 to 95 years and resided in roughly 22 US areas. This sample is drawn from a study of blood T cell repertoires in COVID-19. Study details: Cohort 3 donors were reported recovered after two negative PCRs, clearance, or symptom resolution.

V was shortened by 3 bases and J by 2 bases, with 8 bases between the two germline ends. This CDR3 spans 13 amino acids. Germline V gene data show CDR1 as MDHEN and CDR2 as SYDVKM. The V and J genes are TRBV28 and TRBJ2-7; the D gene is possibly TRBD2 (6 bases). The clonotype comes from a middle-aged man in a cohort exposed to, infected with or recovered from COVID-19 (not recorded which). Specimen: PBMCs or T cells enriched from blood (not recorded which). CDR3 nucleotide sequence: TGTGCCAGCAGTTTGGGACTTCCCTACGAGCAGTACTTC. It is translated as CASSLGLPYEQYF.